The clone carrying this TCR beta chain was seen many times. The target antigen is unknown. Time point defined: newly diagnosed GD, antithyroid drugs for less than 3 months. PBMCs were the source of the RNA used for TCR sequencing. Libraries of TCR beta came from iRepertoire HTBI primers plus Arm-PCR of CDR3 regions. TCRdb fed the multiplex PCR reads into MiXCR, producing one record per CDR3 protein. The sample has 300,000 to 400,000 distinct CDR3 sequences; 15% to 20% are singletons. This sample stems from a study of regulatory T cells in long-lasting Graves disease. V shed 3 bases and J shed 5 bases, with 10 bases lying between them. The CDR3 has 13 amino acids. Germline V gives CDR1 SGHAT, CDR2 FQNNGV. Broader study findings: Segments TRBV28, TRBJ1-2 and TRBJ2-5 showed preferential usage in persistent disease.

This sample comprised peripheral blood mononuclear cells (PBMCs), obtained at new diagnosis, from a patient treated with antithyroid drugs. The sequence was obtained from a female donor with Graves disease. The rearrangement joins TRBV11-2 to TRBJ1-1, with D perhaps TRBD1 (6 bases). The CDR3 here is CASSFLGGTEAFF. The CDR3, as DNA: TGTGCCAGCAGCTTCCTAGGGGGAACTGAAGCTTTCTTT.